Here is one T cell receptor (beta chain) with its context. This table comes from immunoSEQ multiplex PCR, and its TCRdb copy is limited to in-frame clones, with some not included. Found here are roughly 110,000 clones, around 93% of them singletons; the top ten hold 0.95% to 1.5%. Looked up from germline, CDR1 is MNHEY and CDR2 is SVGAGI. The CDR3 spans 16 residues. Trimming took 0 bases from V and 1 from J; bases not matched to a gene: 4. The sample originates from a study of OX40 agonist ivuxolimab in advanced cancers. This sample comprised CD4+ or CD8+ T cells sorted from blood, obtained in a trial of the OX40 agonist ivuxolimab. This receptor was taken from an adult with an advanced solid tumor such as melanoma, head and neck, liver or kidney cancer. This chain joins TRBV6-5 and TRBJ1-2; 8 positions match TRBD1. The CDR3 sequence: CASSYSRTGGNYGYTF. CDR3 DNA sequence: TGTGCCAGCAGTTACTCACGAACAGGGGGTAACTATGGCTACACCTTC.